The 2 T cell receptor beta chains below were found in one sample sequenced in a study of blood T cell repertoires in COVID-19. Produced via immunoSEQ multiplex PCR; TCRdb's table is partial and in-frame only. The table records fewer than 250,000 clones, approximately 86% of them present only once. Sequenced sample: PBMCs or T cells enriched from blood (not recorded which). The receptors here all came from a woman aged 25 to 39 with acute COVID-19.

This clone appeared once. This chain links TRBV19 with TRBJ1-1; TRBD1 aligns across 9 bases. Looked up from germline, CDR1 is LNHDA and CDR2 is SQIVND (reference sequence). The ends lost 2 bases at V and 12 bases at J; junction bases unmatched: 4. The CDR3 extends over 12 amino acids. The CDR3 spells CASSIRTGETFF. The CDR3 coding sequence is TGTGCCAGTAGTATACGGACAGGGGAAACTTTCTTT.

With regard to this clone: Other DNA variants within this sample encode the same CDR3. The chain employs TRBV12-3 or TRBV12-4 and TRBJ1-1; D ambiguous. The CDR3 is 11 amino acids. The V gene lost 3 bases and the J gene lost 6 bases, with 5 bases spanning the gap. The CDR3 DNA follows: TGTGCCAGCAGTTTTGGGCCTGAAGCTTTCTTT. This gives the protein CASSFGPEAFF.